A single sample is the source of the 26 T cell receptor beta chains below, sequenced in a study of blood T cells in healthy people across ages. Alongside a J-beta primer mix, a sample-barcoded 5' primer served in a second PCR lasting roughly 6 to 11 cycles. TCRdb called the 5' RACE reads again in MiXCR, with one record for every CDR3 protein. The sample records around 1.5 million distinct CDR3 sequences, roughly 32% being singletons. Specimen: blood. The receptors stem from a woman aged 25 to 39 in good health.

This clonotype was observed many times. CDR3 sequence (DNA): TGTGCCAGCAGCGATAGACAGGTCTACGAGCAGTACTTC. It codes for CASSDRQVYEQYF. The chain has TRBV5-6 and TRBJ2-7, with a possible D match to TRBD1 (6 bases). This CDR3 is built from 13 residues. Germline values: CDR1 SGHDT, CDR2 YYEEEE. Trimming cost V 4 bases and J 3 bases, with 11 bases left between them.

This clonotype has a handful of counts. The V gene is TRBV3-1, the J gene TRBJ1-2; the match to TRBD1 covers 9 bases. CDR1 is LGHDT and CDR2 is YNNKEL in the germline V gene (reference sequence). With V trimmed by 3 bases and J by 3 bases, 5 bases remained unmatched. The CDR3 totals 15 residues. DNA for the CDR3: TGTGCCAGCAGCCAGGGGGACAGGGAGCACTATGGCTACACCTTC. It specifies CASSQGDREHYGYTF.

This clonotype was seen only a few times. The chain carries TRBV7-2 and TRBJ2-7; unclear D gene. Trimming removed 5 bases from V and 6 bases from J, with 20 bases in between. Germline CDR1 reads SGHTA; CDR2 reads FQGNSA. The CDR3 contains 15 residues. For the CDR3, the DNA is TGTGCCAGCAGCCTAATGTCATCCCCCCTGAGCGAGCAGTACTTC. Protein product: CASSLMSSPLSEQYF.

V gene TRBV9 combines with J gene TRBJ2-7; D not certain. The J call may not be correct, given that the DNA end is closer to TRBJ2-5. CDR1 and CDR2 from the germline V gene are SGDLS and YYNGEE. The length of the CDR3 is 12 residues. The CDR3 reads CASNKGGETQYF. The CDR3 DNA reads as TGTGCCAGCAATAAGGGCGGAGAGACCCAGTACTTC.

The CDR3 here is CASSWGPFGTSNAYEQYF. The CDR3 DNA sequence: TGCGCCAGCAGCTGGGGACCGTTCGGGACGTCCAACGCTTACGAGCAGTACTTC. The V gene is TRBV5-1, the J gene TRBJ2-7; TRBD1 or TRBD2 may be the D gene (5 bases each). The germline gives CDR1 SGHRS, CDR2 YFSETQ. Trimming took off 3 bases at V and 4 bases at J, with 26 bases between the two ends. The CDR3 has 18 amino acids. The whole variable domain, filled in from reference TRBV5-1 and TRBJ2-7, reads KAGVTQTPRYLIKTRGQQVTLSCSPISGHRSVSWYQQTPGQGLQFLFEYFSETQRNKGNFPGRFSGRQFSNSRSEMNVSTLELGDSALYLCASSWGPFGTSNAYEQYFGPGTRLTVT.

As regards this clonotype: A much larger clone differs from this one at a single base, so this may be a read error. The chain is built from TRBV28 and TRBJ2-7; 10 bases are shared with TRBD1. The CDR3 runs 14 residues. Trimming removed 7 bases from V and 4 bases from J; junction bases left unmatched: 7. Germline CDR1 is MDHEN and CDR2 is SYDVKM. CDR3 nucleotide sequence: TGTGCCAGCACCACCGGGACAGGGGTTTACGAGCAGTACTTC. Its translation: CASTTGTGVYEQYF.

This clonotype was detected ten times or more. The chain links TRBV4-1 to TRBJ2-1; tentative D call: TRBD1 (6 bases). Looked up from germline, CDR1 is MGHRA and CDR2 is YSYEKL. Trimming shortened V by 3 bases and J by 6 bases, and 12 bases separated the two germline ends. The CDR3 sequence is 14 residues long. CDR3 protein: CASSHYRDTNEQFF. CDR3 DNA sequence: TGCGCCAGCAGCCACTATCGGGACACCAATGAGCAGTTCTTC.

The chain couples TRBV6-1 to TRBJ1-2, with 10 bases identical to TRBD1. Germline CDR1 reads MNHNS; CDR2 reads SASEGT. The CDR3 is 16 residues long. V lost 5 bases to trimming and J lost 1 base; unmatched junction nucleotides: 7. The CDR3 loop is CASSTGTGALNYGYTF. The CDR3 coding sequence is TGTGCCAGCAGTACCGGGACAGGGGCACTTAACTATGGCTACACCTTC.

The chain joins TRBV27 to TRBJ2-7, with D unresolved. Trimming cost V 8 bases and J 0 bases, with 17 bases left between them. This CDR3 has 15 residues. The germline gives CDR1 MNHEY, CDR2 SMNVEV (reference sequence). In nucleotides, the CDR3 is TGTGCCAGCTCATATGGACGGATTAGCTCCTACGAGCAGTACTTC. Its translation: CASSYGRISSYEQYF.

The V call is TRBV12-3 or TRBV12-4, the J call TRBJ2-5; 14 bases fit TRBD2. The CDR3 contains 18 residues. After removal of 4 bases from V and 2 bases from J, the junction contained 9 bases not matched to a gene. The CDR3 DNA reads TGTGCCAGCAGTTCGCTACCGACTAGCGGGGGGGTGCAAGAGACCCAGTACTTC. Protein sequence: CASSSLPTSGGVQETQYF.

This clonotype turned up a few times. The chain couples TRBV20-1 to TRBJ2-7; D is perhaps TRBD2 (6 bases). The germline V gene encodes CDR1 DFQATT and CDR2 SNEGSKA (reference sequence). The CDR3 consists of 14 residues. V dropped 0 bases and J dropped 7 bases, with 16 bases sitting between them. The CDR3 sequence is CSARDGSLGGEQYF. The DNA of the CDR3 is TGCAGTGCTAGAGATGGTTCTTTGGGGGGTGAGCAGTACTTC.

In this sample, this clonotype turned up once. The chain uses TRBV3-1 and TRBJ2-2; D could derive from TRBD1 or TRBD2 (5 bases each). Germline V gives CDR1 LGHDT, CDR2 YNNKEL (reference sequence). There are 14 residues in the CDR3. The V and J ends lost 3 bases and 7 bases respectively, with 12 bases between them. The CDR3 bases are TGTGCCAGCAGCCAGGCCACTGGGGGCGGGGAGCTGTTTTTT. It codes for CASSQATGGGELFF.

This clonotype was counted between two and nine times. An end of the junction differs from the germline gene, which may be a read error. V and J are TRBV20-1 and TRBJ2-7; D uncertain. The CDR3 contains 15 residues. The germline V gene has CDR1 DFQATT and CDR2 SNEGSKA (reference sequence). CDR3 region: CSAGDATVGSYEQYF. DNA of the CDR3: TGCAGTGCTGGAGACGCTACGGTGGGATCCTACGAGCAGTACTTC.

The chain is built from TRBV5-1 and TRBJ2-3; D not resolved. Germline CDR1 and CDR2: SGHRS and YFSETQ. The CDR3 covers 17 residues. Trimming pared 0 bases from V and 1 base from J, leaving 15 bases between. The CDR3, as DNA: TGCGCCAGCAGCTTGGCCTGGGCCACCGGCCGCACAGATACGCAGTATTTT. It translates to CASSLAWATGRTDTQYF.

The rearrangement joins TRBV3-1 to TRBJ1-3, with a possible D match to TRBD1 (5 bases). V was cut by 4 bases and J by 4 bases, with 17 bases left in between. Germline V gene data show CDR1 as LGHDT and CDR2 as YNNKEL (reference sequence). The length of the CDR3 is 16 residues. CDR3 bases: TGTGCCAGCAGCCCGCCCCGGCGGGGCTCGGGAAACACCATATATTTT. Protein sequence: CASSPPRRGSGNTIYF.

The chain uses TRBV4-2 and TRBJ2-5; D is unresolved. Germline loops: CDR1 LGHNA, CDR2 YNFKEQ. V was pared by 0 bases and J by 5 bases, with 10 bases between. The CDR3 covers 14 residues. The CDR3 is CASSQERRSETQYF. DNA of the CDR3: TGTGCCAGCAGCCAAGAACGCAGGAGTGAGACCCAGTACTTC.

This clonotype was recorded a few times. The CDR3 here is CSAKGTGGDYGYTF. CDR3 sequence (DNA): TGCAGCGCCAAGGGGACAGGGGGAGACTATGGCTACACCTTC. This chain links TRBV29-1 with TRBJ1-2; TRBD1 matches 11 bases. V was clipped by 7 bases and J by 3 bases; unmatched bases: 7. The CDR3 length is 14 residues. Germline V gene lookup returns CDR1 SQVTM and CDR2 ANQGSEA.

This clonotype came up a few times. V is TRBV7-9 and J is TRBJ1-5; D is possibly TRBD1 (5 bases). V dropped 3 bases and J dropped 2 bases, with 8 bases sitting between them. This CDR3 spans 14 amino acids. CDR1 SEHNR and CDR2 FQNEAQ come from the germline V gene (reference sequence). CDR3 sequence: CASSLTEGNQPQHF. The DNA of the CDR3 is TGTGCCAGCAGCTTGACAGAGGGCAATCAGCCCCAGCATTTT.

This clonotype was detected once. V and J are TRBV25-1 and TRBJ2-2, with D unresolved. The germline V gene encodes CDR1 MGHDK and CDR2 SYGVNS. The CDR3 is made up of 13 amino acids. Trimming took 8 bases from V and 2 from J, leaving 9 bases between them. CDR3 sequence (DNA): TGTGCCAGCGGTCCACGTAACACCGGGGAGCTGTTTTTT. It specifies CASGPRNTGELFF.

The rearrangement links TRBV15 to TRBJ2-1; 10 positions agree with TRBD1. Germline V CDR1 and CDR2: LNHNV, YYDKDF (reference sequence). Germline trimming cut 3 bases from V and 5 bases from J; bases unmatched to any gene: 13. This CDR3 has 18 amino acids. The CDR3: CATSRGQGPFRRDNEQFF. The DNA for the CDR3 is TGTGCCACCAGCAGGGGACAGGGGCCCTTCAGAAGGGACAATGAGCAGTTCTTC.

This clonotype was recorded a few times. The chain employs TRBV20-1 and TRBJ2-1, with D maybe TRBD2 (5 bases). The V end lost 0 bases, the J end lost 9 bases, and 15 bases lay between the germline ends. The CDR3 length is 14 residues. Looked up from germline, CDR1 is DFQATT and CDR2 is SNEGSKA (reference sequence). The CDR3 sequence is CSAREAQRAGEQFF. The CDR3 DNA is TGCAGTGCTAGAGAGGCACAGAGGGCGGGTGAGCAGTTCTTC.

This clonotype has just a few counts. The rearrangement joins TRBV20-1 to TRBJ2-5, with D maybe TRBD2 (5 bases). The CDR3 runs 15 residues. Germline V gives CDR1 DFQATT, CDR2 SNEGSKA (reference sequence). V gave up 3 bases and J gave up 5 bases, with 19 bases separating them. The CDR3 sequence is CSARGFPRQRETQYF. CDR3 bases: TGCAGTGCTAGGGGTTTCCCCCGGCAGCGGGAGACCCAGTACTTC.

In this sample, this clonotype turned up a few times. An end of the junction differs from the germline gene, which may be a read error. This chain connects TRBV7-2 to TRBJ1-2; D remains unclear. The CDR3 length is 15 residues. Germline V lookup: CDR1 SGHTA, CDR2 FQGNSA. The CDR3 coding sequence is TGTGCCAGCGGCTTCAAGGGAACCTCTAACTATGGCTACACCTTC. Translated, it gives CASGFKGTSNYGYTF.

The chain uses TRBV2 and TRBJ1-2; 7 bases agree with TRBD1. This CDR3 spans 14 amino acids. Germline CDR1 and CDR2: SNHLY and FYNNEI. The ends lost 6 bases at V and 6 bases at J; junction bases unmatched: 10. The CDR3 sequence is CASRPTGSIDGYTF. DNA of the CDR3: TGTGCCAGCAGACCGACAGGGTCCATCGATGGCTACACCTTC. Combining the CDR3 with reference TRBV2 and TRBJ1-2 gives the whole variable domain EPEVTQTPSHQVTQMGQEVILRCVPISNHLYFYWYRQILGQKVEFLVSFYNNEISEKSEIFDDQFSVERPDGSNFTLKIRSTKLEDSAMYFCASRPTGSIDGYTFGSGTRLTVV.

This clonotype showed up just a few times. CDR3 DNA sequence: TGCAGTGCTAGTGTACAGGGTAACTATGGCTACACCTTC. Encoded protein: CSASVQGNYGYTF. The J gene is TRBJ1-2, the V gene TRBV20-1; TRBD1 might be the D (6 bases). There are 13 residues in the CDR3. Trimming left V 3 bases short and J 1 base short, with 9 bases between. Germline loops: CDR1 DFQATT, CDR2 SNEGSKA (reference sequence).

The V call is TRBV6-5, the J call TRBJ2-1, with D perhaps TRBD1 (5 bases). The CDR3 has 15 residues. V was pared by 6 bases and J by 6 bases, with 18 bases between. CDR1 is MNHEY, CDR2 SVGAGI, per germline. The CDR3 loop reads CASSPSQGGFNEQFF. For the CDR3, the DNA is TGTGCCAGCAGCCCCTCGCAGGGTGGGTTCAATGAGCAGTTCTTC.